A single sample is the source of the 18 T cell receptor beta chains below, sequenced in a study of blood T cell repertoires in COVID-19. The data were produced by immunoSEQ multiplex PCR, yet TCRdb's version contains in-frame clones alone and is incomplete. The sample holds about 79,000 clones, about 89% seen once. The sequenced sample was peripheral blood. These receptors all come from a man aged 65 to 85 with active or convalescent COVID-19.

The V and J genes are TRBV7-2 and TRBJ2-7, with D unclear. V lost 3 bases, J lost 3 bases, and 12 bases lay in between. The CDR3 consists of 14 residues. Germline CDR1 reads SGHTA; CDR2 reads FQGNSA. The CDR3 bases are TGTGCCAGCAGCTTTGTCGCTAGGAGCTACGAGCAGTACTTC. Encoded protein: CASSFVARSYEQYF.

This sequence joins TRBV25-1 and TRBJ2-1; 7 nucleotides agree with TRBD1. V shed 8 bases and J 4 bases; nucleotides not matched to a gene: 8. Germline V gives CDR1 MGHDK, CDR2 SYGVNS. The CDR3 loop spans 14 amino acids. The CDR3 sequence is CASPRDRSYNEQFF. The DNA of the CDR3 is TGTGCCAGCCCTCGGGACAGATCATACAATGAGCAGTTCTTC.

This chain links TRBV30 with TRBJ2-1; TRBD2 matches at 11 bases. This CDR3 is 14 amino acids long. J gave up 6 bases and V 5 bases, and 6 bases lay outside the gene matches. CDR1 is GTSNPN and CDR2 is SVGIG in the germline V gene (reference sequence). As DNA, the CDR3 is TGTGCCTGGGTTAGCGGGAGGGCGGGCAATGAGCAGTTCTTC. Translation gives CAWVSGRAGNEQFF.

The chain has TRBV6-1 and TRBJ2-3; D gene uncertain. The germline V gene encodes CDR1 MNHNS and CDR2 SASEGT. The V and J ends lost 2 bases and 0 bases respectively, with 9 bases between them. This CDR3 has 15 amino acids. The CDR3 is CASSEFPPSTDTQYF. The CDR3 nucleotides are TGTGCCAGCAGTGAATTCCCCCCTAGCACAGATACGCAGTATTTT.

The chain links TRBV25-1 to TRBJ1-1, with D perhaps TRBD1 (5 bases). CDR1 and CDR2 (germline): MGHDK, SYGVNS. The CDR3 runs to 14 residues. The germline V and J ends were trimmed by 4 bases and 3 bases, with 12 bases remaining between them. In nucleotides, the CDR3 is TGTGCCAGCAGTGTGACCGGAGGGGACACTGAAGCTTTCTTT. It codes for CASSVTGGDTEAFF. The entire variable domain, with the rest obtained from reference TRBV25-1 and TRBJ1-1, is as follows: EADIYQTPRYLVIGTGKKITLECSQTMGHDKMYWYQQDPGMELHLIHYSYGVNSTEKGDLSSESTVSRIRTEHFPLTLESARPSHTSQYLCASSVTGGDTEAFFGQGTRLTVV.

The chain carries TRBV19 and TRBJ2-5, with D perhaps TRBD2 (6 bases). Trimming pared 3 bases from V and 5 bases from J, leaving 10 bases between. Germline V gene lookup returns CDR1 LNHDA and CDR2 SQIVND (reference sequence). The CDR3 runs to 13 residues. CDR3 in amino acids: CASSMPGRETQYF. CDR3 nucleotide sequence: TGTGCCAGTAGTATGCCAGGGAGGGAGACCCAGTACTTC.

This clone was recorded once. The chain joins TRBV19 to TRBJ1-2; 10 bases map to TRBD1. The junction had 6 bases not matched to a gene; V was cut back by 9 bases and J by 8 bases. The germline V gene has CDR1 LNHDA and CDR2 SQIVND (reference sequence). This CDR3 comprises 12 residues. The CDR3 sequence: CASTTGGSGYTF. CDR3 DNA sequence: TGTGCCAGCACGACAGGGGGCTCAGGCTACACCTTC.

The chain joins TRBV6-5 to TRBJ1-2; 7 bases are shared with TRBD1. Looked up from germline, CDR1 is MNHEY and CDR2 is SVGAGI. After removal of 7 bases from V and 4 bases from J, the junction contained 9 bases not matched to a gene. CDR3 length: 14 amino acids. The CDR3 spells CASKRDSKSYGYTF. Here the CDR3 DNA reads TGTGCCAGCAAGAGGGACAGCAAAAGCTATGGCTACACCTTC.

The chain carries TRBV3-1 (or the pseudogene TRBV3-2) and TRBJ2-7; 7 bases line up with TRBD1. The CDR3 has 12 amino acids. Germline values: CDR1 LGHDT, CDR2 YNNKEL (reference sequence). V dropped 3 bases and J dropped 6; count of bases not matched to a gene: 2. The DNA of the CDR3 is TGTGCCAGCAGCCACCGGACAGGCGAGCAGTACTTC. Its protein product is CASSHRTGEQYF.

This chain connects TRBV7-2 to TRBJ1-5; TRBD1 aligns across 7 bases. With 4 bases clipped from V and 0 bases from J, the junction kept 9 bases outside the gene matches. Per the germline V gene, CDR1 is SGHTA and CDR2 is FQGNSA. This CDR3 is built from 17 residues. CDR3 sequence: CASSSHPGTVSNQPQHF. CDR3 in DNA: TGTGCCAGCAGCTCCCATCCCGGGACAGTTAGCAATCAGCCCCAGCATTTT.

The J gene is TRBJ1-2, the V gene TRBV19; the D gene is possibly TRBD1 (5 bases). CDR1 and CDR2 (germline): LNHDA, SQIVND (reference sequence). The V and J ends lost 7 bases and 6 bases respectively, with 15 bases between them. The CDR3 is 13 residues long. The CDR3 spells CASTMGQGDGYTF. The CDR3 DNA sequence: TGTGCCAGTACCATGGGGCAGGGCGATGGCTACACCTTC.

The chain recombines TRBV5-1 with TRBJ1-1, with TRBD1 identical over 9 bases. Germline lookup yields CDR1 SGHRS and CDR2 YFSETQ. The CDR3 extends over 13 amino acids. The V segment lost 3 bases and the J segment 11 bases; nucleotides outside the gene matches: 8. CDR3 sequence (DNA): TGCGCCAGCAGCTGGACAGGGGTAATGGATGCTTTCTTT. Translating gives CASSWTGVMDAFF.

This clone came up once. J is TRBJ2-5 and V is TRBV19; 14 bases map to TRBD2. The trim removed 5 bases at V and 5 bases at J, leaving 4 bases unmatched. Per germline, CDR1 LNHDA and CDR2 SQIVND (reference sequence). The CDR3 contains 15 residues. This chain's CDR3 is CASSVRTSGGETQYF. CDR3 coding DNA: TGTGCCAGTAGTGTTCGGACTAGCGGGGGGGAGACCCAGTACTTC. The entire variable domain, with the rest obtained from reference TRBV19 and TRBJ2-5, is as follows: DGGITQSPKYLFRKEGQNVTLSCEQNLNHDAMYWYRQDPGQGLRLIYYSQIVNDFQKGDIAEGYSVSREKKESFPLTVTSAQKNPTAFYLCASSVRTSGGETQYFGPGTRLLVL.

This chain uses TRBV28 with TRBJ2-7; TRBD1 matches 9 bases. Germline CDR1 and CDR2: MDHEN and SYDVKM. This CDR3 contains 16 residues. With 1 base clipped from V and 4 bases from J, the junction kept 8 bases outside the gene matches. CDR3 sequence (DNA): TGTGCCAGCAGTTTATTCCCGACAGGGGGGGGTTACGAGCAGTACTTC. It codes for CASSLFPTGGGYEQYF.

This rearrangement joins TRBV9 to TRBJ2-2, with TRBD2 matching 9 bases. V lost 2 bases and J lost 7; bases outside the gene matches: 6. The CDR3 consists of 15 residues. In germline, CDR1 is SGDLS, CDR2 YYNGEE. The CDR3 bases are TGTGCCAGCAGCGTGAAGACTAGCGGTGGCGGGGAGCTGTTTTTT. Protein product: CASSVKTSGGGELFF.

This chain joins TRBV11-1 and TRBJ2-1, with D maybe TRBD2 (6 bases). The CDR3 contains 14 residues. The V and J ends lost 0 bases and 10 bases respectively, with 13 bases between them. Per germline, CDR1 SGHAT and CDR2 FQDESV (reference sequence). The CDR3 DNA follows: TGTGCCAGCAGCTTAGCGTCAGGAGGGGCGGAGCAGTTCTTC. Protein: CASSLASGGAEQFF.

This chain uses TRBV27 with TRBJ2-2; TRBD2 matches at 8 bases. Unmatched junction bases numbered 11, after V lost 4 bases and J lost 7 bases. Germline CDR1 is MNHEY and CDR2 is SMNVEV (reference sequence). The CDR3 is 16 residues long. The CDR3 protein is CASSYRPTSVNGELFF. The DNA of the CDR3 is TGTGCCAGCAGTTACCGCCCGACTAGCGTTAACGGGGAGCTGTTTTTT.

The rearrangement joins TRBV6-5 to TRBJ1-5; 9 bases match TRBD1. CDR1 is MNHEY and CDR2 is SVGAGI in the germline V gene. The V gene end was trimmed by 7 bases and the J gene end by 7 bases; junction bases not matched to a gene: 8. CDR3 size: 14 residues. CDR3 amino acids: CASNRDRVDQPQHF. CDR3 coding DNA: TGTGCCAGCAATAGGGACAGGGTGGACCAGCCCCAGCATTTT.